The clone carrying this T cell receptor beta chain was observed once. This specimen belongs to a study of blood T cell repertoires in COVID-19. The CDR3 spans 15 residues. V lost 4 bases, J lost 0 bases, and 10 bases lay in between. Per germline, CDR1 LNHDA and CDR2 SQIVND (reference sequence). Profiled with immunoSEQ multiplex PCR; TCRdb holds only in-frame clones, not every one. Among 200,000 or so clones listed, about 85% were seen once. Sequencing used PBMCs or T cells enriched from blood (not recorded which). V gene TRBV19 combines with J gene TRBJ2-4, with a weak D call TRBD2 (6 bases). The receptor's source is a man aged 30 to 45 who had recovered from COVID-19. CDR3 region: CASSTWGEAKNIQYF. Written as DNA, the CDR3 is TGTGCCAGTAGTACGTGGGGGGAAGCCAAAAACATTCAGTACTTC.